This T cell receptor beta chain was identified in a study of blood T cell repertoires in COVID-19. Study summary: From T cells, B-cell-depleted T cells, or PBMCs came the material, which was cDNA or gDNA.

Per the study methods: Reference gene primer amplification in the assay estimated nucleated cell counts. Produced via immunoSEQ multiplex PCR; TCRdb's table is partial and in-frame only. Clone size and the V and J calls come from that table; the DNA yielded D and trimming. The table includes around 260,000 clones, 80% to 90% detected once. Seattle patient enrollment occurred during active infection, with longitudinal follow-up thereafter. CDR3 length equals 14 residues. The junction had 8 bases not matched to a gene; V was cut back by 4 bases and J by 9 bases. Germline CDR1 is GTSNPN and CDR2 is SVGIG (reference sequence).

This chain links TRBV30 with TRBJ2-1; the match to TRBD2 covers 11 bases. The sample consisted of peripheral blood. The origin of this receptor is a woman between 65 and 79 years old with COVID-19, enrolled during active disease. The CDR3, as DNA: TGTGCCTGGAAGAGGACTAGCGGGCGTGGTGAGCAGTTCTTC. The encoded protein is CAWKRTSGRGEQFF.